A single sample gave rise to the 16 T cell receptor beta chains below, sequenced in a study of cytomegalovirus exposure and HLA in healthy donors. Use of 60 Vbeta and 13 Jbeta primers characterized the PCR. TCRdb's table, derived via immunoSEQ multiplex PCR, lists solely in-frame clones and lacks some. The top ten clones hold 6.9% of a sample with roughly 100,000 clones, 80% of them seen once. Sample: PBMCs. These receptors were taken from a man between 25 and 39 years old in good health and CMV-seropositive.

The chain has TRBV29-1 and TRBJ2-7; D unclear. The V gene lost 4 bases and the J gene lost 3 bases, with 7 bases spanning the gap. Germline V gene lookup returns CDR1 SQVTM and CDR2 ANQGSEA. The CDR3 has 11 residues. This CDR3 reads CSVVSYYEQYF. CDR3 DNA sequence: TGCAGCGTTGTTTCCTACTACGAGCAGTACTTC.

The chain employs TRBV7-9 and TRBJ2-7; TRBD2 matches at 11 bases. With 5 bases clipped from V and 5 bases from J, the junction kept 11 bases outside the gene matches. Germline values: CDR1 SEHNR, CDR2 FQNEAQ (reference sequence). The CDR3 spans 16 residues. The CDR3 spells CASSTQAQLAGDEQYF. The CDR3 region has the DNA TGTGCCAGCAGCACCCAGGCCCAACTAGCGGGGGACGAGCAGTACTTC.

This clone was found once. The genes are TRBV5-4 and TRBJ2-5; D may be TRBD1 (6 bases). The CDR3 has 15 residues. Germline CDR1 and CDR2: SGHNT and YYREEE (reference sequence). V was trimmed by 0 bases and J by 1 base, leaving 10 bases between them. DNA for the CDR3: TGTGCCAGCAGCTTGGACAGGGCAATCCAAGAGACCCAGTACTTC. Protein product: CASSLDRAIQETQYF.

The rearrangement joins TRBV27 to TRBJ2-1, with TRBD2 matching 8 bases. J lost 0 bases, V lost 9 bases, and 1 base had no gene match. Germline values: CDR1 MNHEY, CDR2 SMNVEV (reference sequence). CDR3 length equals 13 residues. In nucleotides, the CDR3 is TGTGCCAGTGGACTAGCCTCCTACAATGAGCAGTTCTTC. Protein sequence: CASGLASYNEQFF.

CDR3 coding DNA: TGTGCCAGTAGTAACAGACCGAACACTGAAGCTTTCTTT. Translating it yields CASSNRPNTEAFF. The V and J genes are TRBV19 and TRBJ1-1, with no clear D. This CDR3 comprises 13 residues. Trimming cost V 4 bases and J 1 base, with 7 bases left between them. Germline lookup yields CDR1 LNHDA and CDR2 SQIVND (reference sequence).

This clone was recorded a few times. The CDR3 nucleotides are TGTGCCAGCAGCTTAGCGGGGACAGGGGGCTTCTCCAATGAGCAGTTCTTC. As protein: CASSLAGTGGFSNEQFF. The chain links TRBV7-2 to TRBJ2-1; the match to TRBD1 covers 12 bases. V lost 0 bases and J lost 6; bases outside the gene matches: 6. Germline values: CDR1 SGHTA, CDR2 FQGNSA. This CDR3 is 17 amino acids long.

The chain couples TRBV28 to TRBJ1-2, with D perhaps TRBD1 (5 bases). Between the trimmed V and J ends, which lost 7 bases and 4 bases, there was a span of 16 bases. Germline V gene sequence: CDR1 MDHEN, CDR2 SYDVKM. The CDR3 extends over 14 amino acids. The CDR3 nucleotides read TGTGCCAGCATCCAGGCAGGGAGGTCCTATGGCTACACCTTC. Translated, it gives CASIQAGRSYGYTF.

The rearrangement joins TRBV9 to TRBJ2-7, with 11 bases matching TRBD1. Germline V gene lookup returns CDR1 SGDLS and CDR2 YYNGEE. With V trimmed by 3 bases and J by 0 bases, 8 bases remained unmatched. The CDR3 loop spans 17 amino acids. DNA of the CDR3: TGTGCCAGCAGCGCCACTAGGACAGGGGGCGCCTCCTACGAGCAGTACTTC. It translates to CASSATRTGGASYEQYF. Filled out from reference TRBV9 and TRBJ2-7, the complete variable domain reads DSGVTQTPKHLITATGQRVTLRCSPRSGDLSVYWYQQSLDQGLQFLIQYYNGEERAKGNILERFSAQQFPDLHSELNLSSLELGDSALYFCASSATRTGGASYEQYFGPGTRLTVT.

The chain links TRBV4-2 to TRBJ2-1, with D possibly being TRBD2 (6 bases). Trimming pared 0 bases from V and 12 bases from J, leaving 12 bases between. Germline V CDR1 and CDR2: LGHNA, YNFKEQ. The CDR3 has 13 residues. The CDR3 sequence is CASSQDRRGGQFF. In DNA, the CDR3 is TGTGCCAGCAGCCAAGATCGGCGGGGTGGGCAGTTCTTC.

V and J are TRBV7-6 and TRBJ1-1, with TRBD1 matching 9 bases. V dropped 5 bases and J dropped 4; count of bases not matched to a gene: 5. CDR1 SGHVS and CDR2 FNYEAQ come from the germline V gene. The CDR3 runs 14 residues. In nucleotides, the CDR3 is TGTGCCAGCAGCCGGACAGGGGAGCGCACTGAAGCTTTCTTT. Protein: CASSRTGERTEAFF.

The chain has TRBV5-6 and TRBJ2-1; no clear D gene. Trimming took 0 bases from V and 6 from J, leaving 7 bases between them. The CDR3 totals 13 residues. Germline-derived CDR1 and CDR2 are SGHDT and YYEEEE. CDR3: CASSLVPGNEQFF. CDR3 in DNA: TGTGCCAGCAGCTTGGTCCCGGGCAATGAGCAGTTCTTC.

This clone occurred a few times. The rearrangement uses TRBV7-3 and TRBJ1-5, with D perhaps TRBD1 (5 bases). The CDR3 contains 15 residues. Germline CDR1 is SGHTA and CDR2 is FQGTGA. The V end lost 5 bases, the J end lost 0 bases, and 11 bases lay between the germline ends. CDR3 protein: CASSEDIYSNQPQHF. The CDR3 region has the DNA TGTGCCAGCAGCGAGGACATCTATAGCAATCAGCCCCAGCATTTT.

This rearrangement joins TRBV15 to TRBJ1-2, with 7 positions matching TRBD1. CDR3 size: 13 residues. Germline loops: CDR1 LNHNV, CDR2 YYDKDF (reference sequence). The V gene end was trimmed by 6 bases and the J gene end by 4 bases; junction bases not matched to a gene: 5. CDR3 sequence: CATSQGDSYGYTF. DNA for the CDR3: TGTGCCACCAGTCAGGGGGACAGCTATGGCTACACCTTC.

This chain joins TRBV29-1 and TRBJ1-1, with 8 bases fitting TRBD1. This CDR3 region has 10 residues. Trimming cost V 7 bases and J 8 bases; bases outside gene matches: 3. The germline V gene has CDR1 SQVTM and CDR2 ANQGSEA. For the CDR3, the DNA is TGCAGCGCTTGGACAGGGGAAGCTTTCTTT. It is translated as CSAWTGEAFF.

The chain links TRBV2 to TRBJ2-7; 8 bases agree with TRBD1. V was clipped by 6 bases and J by 5 bases; unmatched bases: 12. The germline V gene encodes CDR1 SNHLY and CDR2 FYNNEI. The CDR3 is made up of 15 amino acids. The CDR3 sequence is CASRAGQGGIDEQYF. CDR3 nucleotides: TGTGCCAGCAGGGCCGGACAGGGAGGTATAGACGAGCAGTACTTC.

This sequence joins TRBV2 and TRBJ2-2; 11 bases fit TRBD2. The CDR3 is made up of 15 amino acids. The ends lost 4 bases at V and 7 bases at J; junction bases unmatched: 5. The V gene's germline CDR1 is SNHLY and CDR2 FYNNEI. The CDR3 DNA follows: TGTGCCAGCAGTGTCACTAGCGGGGGTGTCGGGGAGCTGTTTTTT. Its translation is CASSVTSGGVGELFF.